This T cell receptor beta chain was retrieved from a study of patients and donors after allogeneic stem cell transplantation. V was shortened by 0 bases and J by 3 bases, with 17 bases between the two germline ends. CDR1 and CDR2 from the germline V gene are SQVTM and ANQGSEA. The CDR3 is 16 amino acids. TCRdb analysed the RT-PCR reads with MiXCR anew, one entry per CDR3 protein. The repertoire holds approximately 99,000 distinct CDR3 sequences, with roughly 35% as singletons. This clonotype was seen only a few times. This receptor was obtained from a human donor who was either an allogeneic HSCT recipient or a stem cell or donor lymphocyte infusion donor (not recorded which). It is not recorded whose cells these are; they may come from a transplant donor. The chain recombines TRBV29-1 with TRBJ1-1, with D uncertain. Sequencing was done on a sample of blood, either unsorted or a sorted T cell fraction (not recorded which). CDR3 in DNA: TGCAGCGTTGAAGATCGCCGGGGATTAAGGGACACTGAAGCTTTCTTT. It encodes CSVEDRRGLRDTEAFF.